A selection of T cell receptor beta chains follows, all from one sample in a study of blood T cell repertoires in COVID-19. Sequencing was performed with immunoSEQ multiplex PCR; in TCRdb, only in-frame clones are kept and a portion is missing. The top ten hold around 4.2% of the sample, which has around 300,000 clones, around four fifths seen once. The sequencing sample was made of peripheral blood. The receptors derive from a woman aged 45-60 years with active or convalescent COVID-19. Each CDR3 is given with its conserved first and last residue. D genes are given only for firm matches. The size field is filled for only some rows; it gives once, few, many or a size class.

d_call clone_size j_call v_call cdr3_aa cdr3_nt
NA NA TRBJ2-1 TRBV7-9 CASSLPNRIAPYNEQFF TGTGCCAGCAGCTTACCTAACAGGATAGCCCCCTACAATGAGCAGTTCTTC
TRBD1 NA TRBJ1-2 TRBV6-4 CASSPGQGNYGYTF TGTGCCAGCAGCCCGGGACAGGGCAACTATGGCTACACCTTC
NA NA TRBJ2-1 TRBV5-1 CASSLASSSEQFF TGCGCCAGCAGCTTGGCCTCTTCGAGTGAGCAGTTCTTC
NA NA TRBJ1-2 TRBV30 CAWSGGGGYYGYTF TGTGCCTGGAGTGGTGGAGGCGGGTACTATGGCTACACCTTC
NA NA TRBJ1-2 TRBV3-1/TRBV3-2 CASSQGDLASGYTF TGTGCCAGCAGCCAAGGGGACTTGGCAAGCGGCTACACCTTC
TRBD1 NA TRBJ1-2 TRBV29-1 CSVEGAIGWNSYTF TGCAGCGTCGAGGGGGCCATTGGGTGGAATAGCTACACCTTC
NA NA TRBJ1-1 TRBV13 CASSSSQGPYTEAFF TGTGCCAGCAGCTCGTCACAGGGCCCGTACACTGAAGCTTTCTTT
TRBD2 NA TRBJ2-2 TRBV28 CASSRLGGRGGTGELFF TGTGCCAGCAGTCGCCTCGGCGGGAGGGGAGGGACCGGGGAGCTGTTTTTT
NA few TRBJ1-4 TRBV27 CASSSPPGIGAEKLFF TGTGCCAGCAGTTCCCCCCCCGGAATTGGGGCTGAAAAACTGTTTTTT
TRBD2 NA TRBJ2-2 TRBV19 CASRPGGSNTGELFF TGTGCCAGTAGGCCCGGGGGGTCGAACACCGGGGAGCTGTTTTTT
NA NA TRBJ2-1 TRBV7-9 CASSFTGTFVNEQFF TGTGCCAGCAGCTTTACCGGGACTTTTGTCAATGAGCAGTTCTTC
TRBD1 NA TRBJ1-2 TRBV6-1 CASSERDRAYGYTF TGTGCCAGCAGTGAAAGGGACAGAGCCTATGGCTACACCTTC
NA NA TRBJ2-1 TRBV14 CASSQGGGTSLRNEQFF TGTGCCAGCAGCCAAGGCGGGGGCACCTCCCTAAGAAATGAGCAGTTCTTC
NA NA TRBJ1-3 TRBV18 CASSTTAAGNTIYF TGTGCCAGCTCAACAACCGCCGCTGGAAACACCATATATTTT
NA few TRBJ1-1 TRBV3-1/TRBV3-2 CASSLQANTEAFF TGTGCCAGCAGCCTCCAGGCGAACACTGAAGCTTTCTTT
TRBD1 NA TRBJ1-2 TRBV3-1/TRBV3-2 CASRYRGQDGGYTF TGTGCCAGCAGGTACAGGGGCCAGGACGGTGGCTACACCTTC
TRBD2 NA TRBJ2-5 TRBV5-1 CASRPTTSGYRDNQYF TGCGCCAGCAGGCCCACGACTAGCGGGTACCGTGATAACCAGTACTTC
NA NA TRBJ1-6 TRBV28 CASSLAPGGIGNSPLHF TGTGCCAGCAGTTTGGCGCCCGGGGGTATTGGGAATTCACCCCTCCACTTT
NA few TRBJ2-1 TRBV2 CASSPIGVNHEQFF TGTGCCAGCTCCCCGATCGGGGTTAATCATGAGCAGTTCTTC
NA once TRBJ2-1 TRBV6-1 CASSEVVGVIGRSEQFF TGTGCCAGCAGTGAAGTGGTTGGGGTCATCGGGAGATCTGAGCAGTTCTTC